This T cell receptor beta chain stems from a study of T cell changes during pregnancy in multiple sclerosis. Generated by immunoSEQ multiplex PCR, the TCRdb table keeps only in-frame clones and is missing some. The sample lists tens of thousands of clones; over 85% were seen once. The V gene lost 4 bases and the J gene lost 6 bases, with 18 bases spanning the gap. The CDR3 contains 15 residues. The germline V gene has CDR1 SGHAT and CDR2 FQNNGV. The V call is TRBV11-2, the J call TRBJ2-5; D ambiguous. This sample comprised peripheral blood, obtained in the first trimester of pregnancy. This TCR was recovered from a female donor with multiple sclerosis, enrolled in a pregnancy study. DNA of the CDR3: TGTGCCAGCAGCTCCCAGAGCCTAGTCGTCAAGACCCAGTACTTC. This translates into CASSSQSLVVKTQYF.